The entry that follows covers one TCR beta chain sequence. There is no known antigen for this receptor. No base-level quality is on record; no much larger clone is a single base apart. This entry belongs to a study of T cells in Graves' hyperthyroidism and ophthalmopathy (dated by TCRdb to between 2019 and 2020). About the full investigation: Peripheral blood samples were taken at initial diagnosis, before any treatment was given. To identify distinguishing TCR V-J signatures, a discovery cohort of some 100 patients was used, comprising some 43 with Graves' ophthalmopathy and 57 with stable Graves' hyperthyroidism. Prospective prediction of ophthalmopathy was tested in an independent validation cohort consisting of under 20 hyperthyroidism patients and more than 15 patients who later progressed to ophthalmopathy. The approximately 97 discovery patients were randomly divided into training and test sets at a 7:3 ratio. Thyroid tissue and blood T-cell repertoires from more than 5 Graves' hyperthyroidism patients were also compared in the study. After sampling, hyperthyroidism patients received methimazole starting at 30 mg daily, and ophthalmopathy patients received high-dose intravenous methylprednisolone. TCR Vbeta CDR3 sequencing of fewer than 150 peripheral blood samples (roughly 43 ophthalmopathy, 75 hyperthyroidism and around 17 progressor patients) is reported in the paper. Summary of the overall study and its limitations: Blood samples also contained most of the expanded thyroid clonotypes (frequency above 0.001), which suggests that blood repertoires may reflect thyroid immune responses. In validation, the model predicted progression to ophthalmopathy with 55% to 71% sensitivity and 72% to 75% specificity, a median of approximately 6.7 months before onset. Ophthalmopathy was separated from stable hyperthyroidism by a 13 V-J signature model, with roughly 88% sensitivity and roughly 81% specificity obtained in cross-validation and 80%/75% obtained in testing. Sample size was not statistically predetermined, and investigators were not blinded to group allocation.

V gives up 6 bases and J gives up 7 bases, and the segment between their germline ends measures 13 bases. The CDR3 contains 12 residues, cysteine and phenylalanine counted. Just the 36-base CDR3 DNA is kept, in frame starting at base 1. CDR1 and CDR2 are drawn from the germline V gene: MNHNS, SASEGT. Graves' hyperthyroidism was defined as stable when no progression to ophthalmopathy occurred over 18 months of follow-up. Hyperthyroidism patients were newly diagnosed, had a disease duration of under 2 months, and were aged 18 to 65 years. The study excluded patients with uncontrolled infections, other autoimmune diseases, pregnancy or lactation. Diagnoses relied on clinical symptoms, serum thyroxine and TRAb, thyroid ultrasound and orbital computed tomography. PBMCs were isolated from 8 to 10 ml of fresh peripheral blood by Ficoll-Paque density gradient centrifugation. Total RNA was extracted using Trizol reagent, and RNA quality was assessed on an Agilent 2100 Bioanalyzer.

TCR beta CDR3 regions were amplified from RNA transcripts. The TCR CDR3 was subjected to a first round of RT-PCR using the HTBI primer set and the Qiagen OneStep RT-PCR kit. Libraries were constructed in a second round of multiplex PCR, after which size selection and purification were carried out. Libraries were sequenced paired-end with 100 bp reads on an Illumina HiSeq2000. The study's processing was this. SOAPnuke was used to process the raw data, with reads discarded if the reads contained adapters or uncalled bases, had a mean Phred below 15, or lacked an exact constant-primer or identifier match. High-quality paired reads were merged using COPE v1.2.5, and each unique nucleotide sequence was defined as a clonotype. MiTCR v1.1 was used to align clonotypes to the IMGT TRBV, TRBD and TRBJ reference segments. Only V-J combinations with frequency above 0.0001, covering approximately 99% of repertoires, were analysed. The TCS score was defined as the ratio of F50 (clonal expansion) to E x V (chaos), calculated using BLOSUM62-based TCRdist between CDR3 peptides within each V-J. Welch's t-statistics and random forest reduced roughly 530 V-J features to some 14, which were used in a naive Bayes classifier (R e1071). Using fastp trimming at Q25 and MiXCR clonotype assembly, TCRdb reanalyzed the public sequencing data and kept in-frame beta chains. Rows merge per CDR3 protein into single entries with the most common DNA and genes. TCRdb, rather than the study authors, made the V and J calls. The sample table records under 400,000 distinct CDR3 sequences; around 25% of these occur just once. Around 79% of the sample is taken by the ten largest.

Recombination joined TRBV6-1 with TRBJ2-7, and the D gene may be TRBD1, 5 bases matching. The source is a man between 50 and 59 years old with Graves' hyperthyroidism. The sample consisted of blood. The CDR3 region: CASRAPGREQYF. The nucleotide sequence is TGTGCCAGCAGGGCCCCAGGGCGAGAGCAGTACTTC.